This T cell receptor (beta chain) was identified in a study of low-dose radiotherapy and immunotherapy resistance in tumors. Study context: Participants were given intravenous cyclophosphamide 200 mg/m2 every two weeks, one day before radiation and immunotherapy.

This clonotype has ten or more counts. The germline V and J ends were trimmed by 8 bases and 0 bases, with 11 bases remaining between them. Germline CDR1 and CDR2: SNHLY and FYNNEI. The CDR3 spans 13 residues. Time point specified: before trial treatment. Alpha and beta chains were covered, as first-strand cDNA relied on TRAV- and TRBV-specific primers. A constant-region primer paired with the V-primer adapter amplified TCRs over roughly 18 PCR cycles. A single record per CDR3 protein comes from TCRdb applying MiXCR to the reads. The sample carries tens of thousands of distinct CDR3 sequences, 25% to 40% recorded once.

The chain employs TRBV2 and TRBJ2-7, with D perhaps matching TRBD2 (6 bases). The receptor was isolated from a male donor with gallbladder cancer. The source was PBMCs, collected before treatment. The CDR3 coding sequence is TGTGCCAGCGCCGGAGGGAGCTCCTACGAGCAGTACTTC. This sequence encodes CASAGGSSYEQYF. Filled out from reference TRBV2 and TRBJ2-7, the complete variable domain reads EPEVTQTPSHQVTQMGQEVILRCVPISNHLYFYWYRQILGQKVEFLVSFYNNEISEKSEIFDDQFSVERPDGSNFTLKIRSTKLEDSAMYFCASAGGSSYEQYFGPGTRLTVT.